This entry lists 23 T cell receptor beta chains sequenced from one sample in a study of blood T cell repertoires in COVID-19. Assay: immunoSEQ multiplex PCR; the TCRdb copy retains only in-frame clones and omits some. The sample comprises approximately 280,000 clones, about nine tenths of which are singletons, and approximately 7.5% rests with the top ten. The sequenced material came from peripheral blood. The receptors stem from a woman aged 25 to 45 with COVID-19, enrolled during active disease.

V and J are TRBV7-9 and TRBJ1-5; the D gene is possibly TRBD1 (6 bases). This CDR3 spans 12 amino acids. The V end was cut by 5 bases, the J end by 9 bases, with 11 bases between. Per germline, CDR1 SEHNR and CDR2 FQNEAQ (reference sequence). CDR3 nucleotides: TGTGCCAGCAGCCTTCAGACAGGGCCCCAGCATTTT. Translation gives CASSLQTGPQHF.

V gene TRBV7-9 combines with J gene TRBJ1-2, with D perhaps matching TRBD1 (5 bases). Germline CDR1 SEHNR, CDR2 FQNEAQ (reference sequence). The CDR3 covers 14 residues. Trimming removed 3 bases at V and 8 bases at J, with 16 bases between. CDR3 DNA sequence: TGTGCCAGCAGCTTCGGGGGAAGATTGCACGGCTACACCTTC. It specifies CASSFGGRLHGYTF.

This sequence joins TRBV11-1 and TRBJ2-4; possibly TRBD1 for D (5 bases). This CDR3 spans 16 amino acids. Trimming took off 2 bases at V and 8 bases at J, with 19 bases between the two ends. The V gene's germline CDR1 is SGHAT and CDR2 FQDESV (reference sequence). This CDR3 is CASSLRQGGEPDIQYF. CDR3 nucleotides: TGTGCCAGCAGCTTACGTCAGGGTGGGGAACCTGACATTCAGTACTTC.

The chain employs TRBV15 and TRBJ2-2, with D perhaps matching TRBD1 (5 bases). The V gene's germline CDR1 is LNHNV and CDR2 YYDKDF (reference sequence). V gave up 1 base and J gave up 6 bases, with 12 bases separating them. The CDR3 sequence is 15 residues long. CDR3: CATSRAGSFSGELFF. CDR3 DNA sequence: TGTGCCACCAGCAGAGCAGGGTCCTTCTCCGGGGAGCTGTTTTTT.

The rearrangement links TRBV19 to TRBJ1-1; D is ambiguous. CDR1 is LNHDA and CDR2 is SQIVND in the germline V gene (reference sequence). The CDR3 runs to 13 residues. The V end lost 3 bases, the J end lost 3 bases, and 8 bases lay between the germline ends. In nucleotides, the CDR3 is TGTGCCAGTAGTATGGCAAGCGACACTGAAGCTTTCTTT. Amino acids: CASSMASDTEAFF. The variable domain in full, completed from reference TRBV19 and TRBJ1-1, reads DGGITQSPKYLFRKEGQNVTLSCEQNLNHDAMYWYRQDPGQGLRLIYYSQIVNDFQKGDIAEGYSVSREKKESFPLTVTSAQKNPTAFYLCASSMASDTEAFFGQGTRLTVV.

This chain uses TRBV2 with TRBJ2-7; 11 nucleotides agree with TRBD2. V was pared by 6 bases and J by 4 bases, with 8 bases of the junction left unmatched. The CDR3 consists of 15 residues. Germline loops: CDR1 SNHLY, CDR2 FYNNEI. The CDR3 sequence: CASSPLAGGWYEQYF. The CDR3 DNA reads TGTGCCAGCAGCCCCCTAGCGGGAGGCTGGTACGAGCAGTACTTC.

With regard to this clone: One end of the junction varies from germline; a read error may be responsible. V and J are TRBV7-7 and TRBJ2-2; TRBD2 matches 7 bases. Germline values: CDR1 SSHAT, CDR2 FNYEAQ (reference sequence). The length of the CDR3 is 16 residues. CDR3 residues: CASSTPSGANTGELFF. In nucleotides, the CDR3 is TGTGCTAGCAGCACCCCTAGCGGAGCGAACACCGGGGAGCTGTTTTTT.

This chain uses TRBV14 with TRBJ2-1; 11 bases agree with TRBD2. V gave up 0 bases and J gave up 10 bases; unmatched junction bases: 8. The CDR3 covers 16 residues. Germline V gene lookup returns CDR1 SGHDN and CDR2 FVKESK. This CDR3 is CASSQEASGGSKEQFF. The DNA for the CDR3 is TGTGCCAGCAGCCAAGAAGCTAGCGGGGGGTCAAAGGAGCAGTTCTTC. Together with reference TRBV14 and TRBJ2-1, the CDR3 gives the full variable domain: EAGVTQFPSHSVIEKGQTVTLRCDPISGHDNLYWYRRVMGKEIKFLLHFVKESKQDESGMPNNRFLAERTGGTYSTLKVQPAELEDSGVYFCASSQEASGGSKEQFFGPGTRLTVL.

The J gene is TRBJ2-1, the V gene TRBV11-2; TRBD2 agrees at 7 bases. Germline loops: CDR1 SGHAT, CDR2 FQNNGV. This CDR3 comprises 16 residues. The V segment lost 1 base and the J segment 8 bases; nucleotides outside the gene matches: 11. The CDR3 bases are TGTGCCAGCAGCTTAGTCGGACGGGAGGTTGGATATGAGCAGTTCTTC. The encoded protein is CASSLVGREVGYEQFF.

The gene calls are TRBV3-1 (or the pseudogene TRBV3-2) and TRBJ2-2, with a possible D match to TRBD2 (6 bases). Trimming left V 4 bases short and J 6 bases short, with 15 bases between. The length of the CDR3 is 15 residues. Per germline, CDR1 LGHDT and CDR2 YNNKEL (reference sequence). The CDR3 DNA sequence: TGTGCCAGCAGCCGCACTAGCAAAGGGGCCGGGGAGCTGTTTTTT. Translation: CASSRTSKGAGELFF.

In this sample, this clone turned up once. The V call is TRBV10-3, the J call TRBJ2-5; D perhaps matches TRBD1 (5 bases). The V and J ends lost 4 bases and 3 bases respectively, with 12 bases between them. This CDR3 has 14 amino acids. CDR1 ENHRY and CDR2 SYGVKD come from the germline V gene. The CDR3, as DNA: TGTGCCATCAGTGCGAGGCAGGGAAAAGAGACCCAGTACTTC. Amino acids: CAISARQGKETQYF.

This sequence joins TRBV21-1 and TRBJ1-5. TRBV21-1 is assigned pseudogene status. This CDR3 comprises 14 residues. The CDR3 sequence is CASSRGGLGQPQHF. CDR3 coding DNA: TGTGCCAGCAGCCGGGGGGGGCTGGGGCAGCCCCAGCATTTT.

The count of this clone is one. The chain uses TRBV7-6 and TRBJ2-1, with TRBD2 matching over 10 bases. Germline V gene sequence: CDR1 SGHVS, CDR2 FNYEAQ. J lost 8 bases, V lost 3 bases, and 10 bases had no gene match. The CDR3 totals 16 residues. The CDR3 sequence is CASSFRLAGEGDEQFF. CDR3 bases: TGTGCCAGCAGCTTCAGGCTAGCGGGAGAAGGCGATGAGCAGTTCTTC.

The rearrangement links TRBV10-2 to TRBJ2-6, with 10 bases that match TRBD1. Germline values: CDR1 WSHSY, CDR2 SAAADI. V dropped 8 bases and J dropped 3; count of bases not matched to a gene: 10. This CDR3 spans 17 amino acids. CDR3 coding DNA: TGCGCCAGCGGGAGGGGACAGGGGAGAGGTGGGGCCAACGTCCTGACTTTC. Its protein product is CASGRGQGRGGANVLTF.

The rearrangement joins TRBV28 to TRBJ2-1; TRBD2 agrees at 8 bases. Germline CDR1 and CDR2: MDHEN and SYDVKM. J gave up 8 bases and V 3 bases, and 18 bases lay outside the gene matches. The CDR3 loop spans 18 amino acids. As DNA, the CDR3 is TGTGCCAGCAGTTTGGCTTTTGCCAGCGGGAGCCCCTCGGATGAGCAGTTCTTC. This sequence encodes CASSLAFASGSPSDEQFF. Filled out from reference TRBV28 and TRBJ2-1, the complete variable domain reads DVKVTQSSRYLVKRTGEKVFLECVQDMDHENMFWYRQDPGLGLRLIYFSYDVKMKEKGDIPEGYSVSREKKERFSLILESASTNQTSMYLCASSLAFASGSPSDEQFFGPGTRLTVL.

This sequence joins TRBV11-2 and TRBJ2-1; the D gene is possibly TRBD2 (6 bases). Germline-derived CDR1 and CDR2 are SGHAT and FQNNGV. The V end lost 6 bases, the J end lost 0 bases, and 15 bases lay between the germline ends. There are 16 residues in the CDR3. As DNA, the CDR3 is TGTGCCAGCAGGGAGGGTGGCGGCAGCTCCTACAATGAGCAGTTCTTC. Translated, it gives CASREGGGSSYNEQFF.

The chain recombines TRBV2 with TRBJ2-5, with a possible D match to TRBD2 (6 bases). This CDR3 has 15 amino acids. V lost 5 bases to trimming and J lost 5 bases, with 18 bases between them. Germline values: CDR1 SNHLY, CDR2 FYNNEI. The DNA for the CDR3 is TGTGCCAGCAGTCCTAAGACAGTGCGGGGTGAGACCCAGTACTTC. It encodes CASSPKTVRGETQYF.

In this sample, this clone turned up a few times. V gene TRBV3-1 (or the pseudogene TRBV3-2) combines with J gene TRBJ1-2; D unresolved. The germline V and J ends were trimmed by 0 bases and 7 bases, with 12 bases remaining between them. The CDR3 is made up of 14 amino acids. The germline gives CDR1 LGHDT, CDR2 YNNKEL (reference sequence). The CDR3: CASSQDNRAGGYTF. The CDR3 nucleotides read TGTGCCAGCAGCCAAGATAACCGAGCGGGTGGCTACACCTTC.

The gene calls are TRBV7-2 and TRBJ2-7; 9 bases match TRBD1. This CDR3 contains 16 residues. Germline CDR1 and CDR2: SGHTA and FQGNSA. Losses at the gene ends were 4 bases for V and 0 bases for J; bases not matched to a gene: 7. CDR3 nucleotide sequence: TGTGCCAGCAGCTCATACAGGGGGCAGAGCTCCTACGAGCAGTACTTC. Amino acid sequence: CASSSYRGQSSYEQYF.

In this sample, this clone turned up once. V and J are TRBV6-5 and TRBJ1-1; D not certain. Germline V gene lookup returns CDR1 MNHEY and CDR2 SVGAGI. Trimming left V 7 bases short and J 1 base short, with 10 bases between. The CDR3 consists of 13 residues. The CDR3 bases are TGTGCCAGCAACTGGAGGCCGAACACTGAAGCTTTCTTT. The encoded protein is CASNWRPNTEAFF.

V and J are TRBV7-9 and TRBJ2-7; tentative D call: TRBD1 (6 bases). This CDR3 region has 12 residues. CDR1 and CDR2 from the germline V gene are SEHNR and FQNEAQ (reference sequence). The ends were cut back, 2 bases at V and 5 bases at J, with 7 bases in the middle. CDR3: CASSLQGNEQYF. The CDR3 region has the DNA TGTGCCAGCAGCTTACAGGGGAACGAGCAGTACTTC.

V is TRBV4-1 and J is TRBJ2-2; D gene ambiguous. Trimming removed 1 base from V and 7 bases from J, with 4 bases in between. The CDR3 extends over 12 amino acids. Germline V gene lookup returns CDR1 MGHRA and CDR2 YSYEKL. The CDR3 reads CASSQVIGELFF. The CDR3 region has the DNA TGCGCCAGCAGCCAAGTAATCGGGGAGCTGTTTTTT.

V gene TRBV6-2 or TRBV6-3 combines with J gene TRBJ2-7; TRBD1 might be the D (6 bases). With 5 bases removed from V and 12 bases from J, the gap between germline ends came to 17 bases. The CDR3 spans 12 residues. Germline-derived CDR1 and CDR2 are MNHEY and SVGEGT. This chain's CDR3 is CASSRSGTRRYF. Written as DNA, the CDR3 is TGTGCCAGCAGTCGCTCCGGGACAAGGAGGTACTTC.